The 2 T cell receptor beta chains below were found in one sample sequenced in a study of cytomegalovirus exposure and HLA in healthy donors. The PCR contained 60 Vbeta and 13 Jbeta primers. Only in-frame clones appear in the TCRdb table, and some are missing; sequencing was by immunoSEQ multiplex PCR. The table records about 210,000 clones, approximately 90% of them present only once. The sample taken for sequencing was PBMCs. The receptors were sampled from a boy aged 2 to 10 in good health and CMV-seronegative.

This chain joins TRBV9 and TRBJ1-1; D not certain. Germline lookup yields CDR1 SGDLS and CDR2 YYNGEE. This CDR3 is 14 amino acids long. V was cut by 3 bases and J by 2 bases, with 11 bases left in between. The CDR3 loop is CASSALADNTEAFF. The CDR3 bases are TGTGCCAGCAGCGCTTTGGCGGATAACACTGAAGCTTTCTTT. Variable domain in full (rest from reference TRBV9 and TRBJ1-1): DSGVTQTPKHLITATGQRVTLRCSPRSGDLSVYWYQQSLDQGLQFLIQYYNGEERAKGNILERFSAQQFPDLHSELNLSSLELGDSALYFCASSALADNTEAFFGQGTRLTVV.

The gene calls are TRBV9 and TRBJ2-1; TRBD1 matches at 8 bases. Germline CDR1 SGDLS, CDR2 YYNGEE. J was trimmed by 10 bases and V by 3 bases; bases with no gene match: 12. CDR3 size: 15 residues. For the CDR3, the DNA is TGTGCCAGCAGCGCACAACAGGGGGTTTTCGCGGAGCAGTTCTTC. Translating it yields CASSAQQGVFAEQFF.